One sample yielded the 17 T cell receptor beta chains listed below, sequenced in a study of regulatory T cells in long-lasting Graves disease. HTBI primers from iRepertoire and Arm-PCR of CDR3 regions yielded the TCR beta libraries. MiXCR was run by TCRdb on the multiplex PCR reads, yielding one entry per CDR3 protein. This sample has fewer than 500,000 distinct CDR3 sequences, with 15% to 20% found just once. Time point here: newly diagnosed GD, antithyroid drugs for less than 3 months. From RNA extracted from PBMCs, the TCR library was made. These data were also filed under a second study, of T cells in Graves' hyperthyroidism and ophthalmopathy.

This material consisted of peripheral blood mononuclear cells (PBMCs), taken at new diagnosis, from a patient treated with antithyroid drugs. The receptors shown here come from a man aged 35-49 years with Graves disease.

The CDR3 DNA is TGCGCCAGCAGCTTGGGGGACGGGGGTCATGGCTACACCTTC. Translating gives CASSLGDGGHGYTF. This chain uses TRBV5-1 with TRBJ1-2; perhaps TRBD1 as D (5 bases). The CDR3 consists of 14 residues. Trimming pared 0 bases from V and 6 bases from J, leaving 12 bases between. Germline V CDR1 and CDR2: SGHRS, YFSETQ.

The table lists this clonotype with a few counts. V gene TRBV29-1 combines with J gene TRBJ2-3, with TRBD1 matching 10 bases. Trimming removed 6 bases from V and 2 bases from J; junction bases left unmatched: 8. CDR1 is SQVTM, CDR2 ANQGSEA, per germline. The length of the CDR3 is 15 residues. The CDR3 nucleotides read TGCAGCGTCGCTGACAGGGGGCGCGCCACAGATACGCAGTATTTT. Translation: CSVADRGRATDTQYF.

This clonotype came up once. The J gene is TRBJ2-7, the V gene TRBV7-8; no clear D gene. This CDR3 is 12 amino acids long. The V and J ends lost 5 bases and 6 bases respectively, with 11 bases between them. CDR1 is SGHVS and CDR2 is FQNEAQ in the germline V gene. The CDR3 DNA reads TGTGCCAGCAGCCGCCAAAGCTGCGAGCAGTACTTC. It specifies CASSRQSCEQYF.

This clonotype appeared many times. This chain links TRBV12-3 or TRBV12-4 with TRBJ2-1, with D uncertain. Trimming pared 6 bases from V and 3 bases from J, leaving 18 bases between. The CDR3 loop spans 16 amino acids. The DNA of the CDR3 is TGTGCCAGCAGAGGAGTGGGTTTTGGCGGCTACAATGAGCAGTTCTTC. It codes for CASRGVGFGGYNEQFF.

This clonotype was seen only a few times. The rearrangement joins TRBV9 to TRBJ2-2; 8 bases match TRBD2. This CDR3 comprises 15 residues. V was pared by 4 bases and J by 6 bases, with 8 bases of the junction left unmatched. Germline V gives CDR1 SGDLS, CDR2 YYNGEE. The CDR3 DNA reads TGTGCCAGCAGCCTGAACGGGAGGGGCGCCGGGGAGCTGTTTTTT. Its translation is CASSLNGRGAGELFF.

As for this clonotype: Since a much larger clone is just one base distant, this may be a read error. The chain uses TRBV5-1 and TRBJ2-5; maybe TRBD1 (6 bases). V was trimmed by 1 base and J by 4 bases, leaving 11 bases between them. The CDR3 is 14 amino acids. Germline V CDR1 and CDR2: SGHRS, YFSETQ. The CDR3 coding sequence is TGCGCCAGCAGCTTGAACAGGGTGACAGAGACCCAGTACTTC. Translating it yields CASSLNRVTETQYF.

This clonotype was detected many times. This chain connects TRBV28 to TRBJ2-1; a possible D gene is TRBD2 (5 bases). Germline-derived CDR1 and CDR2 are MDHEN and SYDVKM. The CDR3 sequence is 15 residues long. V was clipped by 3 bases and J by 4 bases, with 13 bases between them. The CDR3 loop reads CASSFRRVPYNEQFF. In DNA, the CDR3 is TGTGCCAGCAGTTTTCGGCGGGTCCCTTACAATGAGCAGTTCTTC.

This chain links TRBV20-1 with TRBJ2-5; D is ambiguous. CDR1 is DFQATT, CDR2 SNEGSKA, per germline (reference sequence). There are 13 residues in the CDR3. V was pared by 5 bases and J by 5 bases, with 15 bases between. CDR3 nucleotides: TGCAGTGCTTGGGATCACAAAATGGAGACCCAGTACTTC. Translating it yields CSAWDHKMETQYF.

The CDR3 protein is CSVAPTGELYEQYF. CDR3 DNA sequence: TGCAGCGTTGCCCCAACGGGGGAGTTGTACGAGCAGTACTTC. The chain joins TRBV29-1 to TRBJ2-7; tentative D call: TRBD2 (6 bases). V lost 4 bases to trimming and J lost 4 bases, with 17 bases between them. CDR1 and CDR2 from the germline V gene are SQVTM and ANQGSEA. The CDR3 covers 14 residues.

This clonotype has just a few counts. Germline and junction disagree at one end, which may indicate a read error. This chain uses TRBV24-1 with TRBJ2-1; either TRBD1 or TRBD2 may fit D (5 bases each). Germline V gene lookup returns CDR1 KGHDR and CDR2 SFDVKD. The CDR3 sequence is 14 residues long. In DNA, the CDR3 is TGTGCCACCGGTGATCCGGGACCTTACAATGAGCAGTTCTTC. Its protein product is CATGDPGPYNEQFF.

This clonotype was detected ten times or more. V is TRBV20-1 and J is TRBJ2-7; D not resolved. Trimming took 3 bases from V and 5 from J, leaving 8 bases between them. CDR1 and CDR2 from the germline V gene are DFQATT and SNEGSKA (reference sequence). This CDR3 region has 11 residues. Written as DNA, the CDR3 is TGCAGTGCTAGGCGTATCAACGAGCAGTACTTC. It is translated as CSARRINEQYF.

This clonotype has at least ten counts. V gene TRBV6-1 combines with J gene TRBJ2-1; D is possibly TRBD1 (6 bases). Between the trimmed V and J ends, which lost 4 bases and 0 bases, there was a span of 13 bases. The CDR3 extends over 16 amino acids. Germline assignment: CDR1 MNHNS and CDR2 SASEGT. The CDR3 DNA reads TGTGCCAGCAGTGCAAAAGGGGGTTCCTCCTACAATGAGCAGTTCTTC. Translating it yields CASSAKGGSSYNEQFF.

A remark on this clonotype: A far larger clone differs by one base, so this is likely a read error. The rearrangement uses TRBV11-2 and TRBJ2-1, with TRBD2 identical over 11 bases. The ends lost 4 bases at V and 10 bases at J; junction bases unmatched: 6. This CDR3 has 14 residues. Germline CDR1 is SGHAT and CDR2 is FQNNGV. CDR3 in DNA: TGTGCCAGCAGCTCGACTAGCGGGAACTACGAGCAGTTCTTC. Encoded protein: CASSSTSGNYEQFF.

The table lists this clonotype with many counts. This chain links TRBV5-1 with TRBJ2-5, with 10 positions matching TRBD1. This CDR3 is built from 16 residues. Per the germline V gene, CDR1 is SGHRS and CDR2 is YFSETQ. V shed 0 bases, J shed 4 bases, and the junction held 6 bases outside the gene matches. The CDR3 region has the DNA TGCGCCAGCAGCTTGGATGGACAGGGGGTAGGAGAGACCCAGTACTTC. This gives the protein CASSLDGQGVGETQYF.

The DNA for the CDR3 is TGTGCCAGCAGCGTAGTTTTCGGGGGACCAGATACGCAGTATTTT. Amino acids: CASSVVFGGPDTQYF. This sequence joins TRBV9 and TRBJ2-3; D is possibly TRBD2 (6 bases). CDR1 and CDR2 from the germline V gene are SGDLS and YYNGEE. V lost 0 bases and J lost 4, with 12 bases in between. The CDR3 has 15 amino acids.

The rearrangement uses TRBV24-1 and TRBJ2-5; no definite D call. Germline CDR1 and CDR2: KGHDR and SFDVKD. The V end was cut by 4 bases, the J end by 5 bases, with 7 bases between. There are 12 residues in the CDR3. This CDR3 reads CATSEVEETQYF. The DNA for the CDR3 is TGTGCCACCAGTGAGGTCGAGGAGACCCAGTACTTC.

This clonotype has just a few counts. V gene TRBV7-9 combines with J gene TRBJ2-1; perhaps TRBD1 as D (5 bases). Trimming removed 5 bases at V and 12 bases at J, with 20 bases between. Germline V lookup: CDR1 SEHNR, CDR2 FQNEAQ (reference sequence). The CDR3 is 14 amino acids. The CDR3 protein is CASSHEGVVWGQFF. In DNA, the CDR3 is TGTGCCAGCAGCCACGAAGGGGTTGTGTGGGGGCAGTTCTTC.